This T cell receptor (beta chain) emerged from a study of blood T cell repertoires in COVID-19. Study at large: Italy, Spain and the United States were the sources of the convalescent and acute COVID-19 samples.

Germline loops: CDR1 LGHNA, CDR2 YSLEER. This CDR3 is 12 amino acids long. V dropped 3 bases and J dropped 12 bases, with 14 bases sitting between them. Sequencing was performed with immunoSEQ multiplex PCR; in TCRdb, only in-frame clones are kept and a portion is missing. The sample shows approximately 88,000 clones, more than 65% of them seen only once. Sequences were obtained from peripheral blood. The chain joins TRBV4-3 to TRBJ1-1; weak D call: TRBD1 (6 bases). The source is a woman older than 75 with active or convalescent COVID-19. For the CDR3, the DNA is TGCGCCAGCAGCCAGACACAGGGTCCACCTTTCTTT. This gives the protein CASSQTQGPPFF.